The table lists the clone carrying this TCR beta chain with a count of one. These data belong to a study of T cell responses to AZD1222 COVID-19 vaccine. Trimming left V 5 bases short and J 6 bases short, with 7 bases between. Germline V CDR1 and CDR2: DFQATT, SNEGSKA (reference sequence). This CDR3 region has 10 residues. Data came from immunoSEQ multiplex PCR; TCRdb stores just in-frame clones and leaves some out. The sample includes 150,000 to 200,000 clones, approximately 90% of them seen just once. The chain combines TRBV20-1 with TRBJ1-2; D gene unclear. This receptor was taken from an adult who received the AZD1222 COVID-19 vaccine. The sample was peripheral blood, taken 28 days after the second AZD1222 dose. The CDR3 nucleotides read TGCAGTGCTCGGGCGGATGGCTACACCTTC. Its protein is CSARADGYTF.